The 18 T cell receptor beta chains given below trace back to one sample, sequenced in a study of cytomegalovirus exposure and HLA in healthy donors. It was with 60 Vbeta and 13 Jbeta primers that the PCR ran. TCRdb's table, derived via immunoSEQ multiplex PCR, lists solely in-frame clones and lacks some. The sample consists of about 140,000 clones, roughly 66% of them appearing once. The sequencing input was PBMCs. These TCRs come from an older woman in good health and CMV-seronegative.

The J gene is TRBJ2-3, the V gene TRBV10-2, with D perhaps matching TRBD2 (5 bases). V was shortened by 6 bases and J by 3 bases, with 10 bases between the two germline ends. Per the germline V gene, CDR1 is WSHSY and CDR2 is SAAADI. This CDR3 comprises 13 residues. The DNA of the CDR3 is TGCGCCAGCAGGGAACCGGGAACAGATACGCAGTATTTT. This gives the protein CASREPGTDTQYF.

This clone turned up a few times. The chain combines TRBV20-1 with TRBJ2-1; D not resolved. Germline V lookup: CDR1 DFQATT, CDR2 SNEGSKA (reference sequence). V lost 1 base and J lost 8, with 6 bases in between. The CDR3 has 11 residues. CDR3: CSARARDEQFF. CDR3 sequence (DNA): TGCAGTGCTAGAGCTCGCGATGAGCAGTTCTTC.

This rearrangement joins TRBV7-9 to TRBJ1-1, with D possibly being TRBD1 (6 bases). The CDR3 consists of 15 residues. V lost 5 bases and J 1 base, leaving 14 bases between the germline ends. The germline V gene encodes CDR1 SEHNR and CDR2 FQNEAQ (reference sequence). For the CDR3, the DNA is TGTGCCAGCAGCCCCCGGGGGGGCGAGAACACTGAAGCTTTCTTT. This encodes CASSPRGGENTEAFF.

This clone was observed a few times. V and J are TRBV11-2 and TRBJ2-7; TRBD2 matches 8 bases. The CDR3 consists of 15 residues. The V segment lost 5 bases and the J segment 3 bases; nucleotides outside the gene matches: 9. Germline V gene sequence: CDR1 SGHAT, CDR2 FQNNGV. Here the CDR3 DNA reads TGTGCCAGCAGCCCCTACCGGGGGGGGGTCTACGAGCAGTACTTC. It yields the protein CASSPYRGGVYEQYF.

The rearrangement links TRBV6-5 to TRBJ2-2, with D perhaps matching TRBD2 (6 bases). Per germline, CDR1 MNHEY and CDR2 SVGAGI. The CDR3 spans 12 residues. Trimming pared 8 bases from V and 5 bases from J, leaving 9 bases between. The chain's CDR3 is CASGRETGELFF. Here the CDR3 DNA reads TGTGCCAGCGGGCGGGAAACCGGGGAGCTGTTTTTT.

The rearrangement joins TRBV5-4 to TRBJ2-1; 11 bases fit TRBD2. After removal of 5 bases from V and 9 bases from J, the junction contained 10 bases not matched to a gene. There are 15 residues in the CDR3. Germline V lookup: CDR1 SGHNT, CDR2 YYREEE (reference sequence). DNA for the CDR3: TGTGCCAGCAGGCCTGGAACTAGCGGGAGTAGTGAGCAGTTCTTC. Protein product: CASRPGTSGSSEQFF.

This clone appeared many times. This chain uses TRBV2 with TRBJ1-2; possible D gene TRBD1, 6 bases. Germline V gives CDR1 SNHLY, CDR2 FYNNEI. V was clipped by 1 base and J by 4 bases, with 16 bases between them. The length of the CDR3 is 16 residues. The CDR3, as DNA: TGTGCCAGCAGTGAAGGTCTTGACAGGAAACTCTATGGCTACACCTTC. Translating it yields CASSEGLDRKLYGYTF.

There are a few counts of this clone. This chain uses TRBV7-9 with TRBJ2-5, with TRBD1 as a possible D gene (5 bases). Deletions cut 5 bases from V and 7 bases from J, with 11 bases between. CDR1 and CDR2 (germline): SEHNR, FQNEAQ (reference sequence). This CDR3 region has 12 residues. This CDR3 reads CASSLPTGTQYF. The CDR3 DNA reads TGTGCCAGCAGCCTCCCCACAGGGACCCAGTACTTC.

This chain connects TRBV9 to TRBJ2-1; 9 bases agree with TRBD2. The germline CDR1 and CDR2 sequences are SGDLS and YYNGEE. There are 16 residues in the CDR3. Trimming at V came to 3 bases and at J to 1 base, leaving 5 bases not matched to a gene. CDR3 residues: CASSEQTSGSYNEQFF. In DNA, the CDR3 is TGTGCCAGCAGCGAACAGACTAGCGGTTCCTACAATGAGCAGTTCTTC.

CDR3 sequence reads: CAISGQGGRSPLHF. Here the CDR3 DNA reads TGTGCCATCAGTGGACAGGGGGGTCGTTCACCCCTCCACTTT. The chain couples TRBV10-3 to TRBJ1-6, with TRBD1 matching over 9 bases. V trimming: 4 bases; J trimming: 9 bases; junction bases outside the gene matches: 4. CDR1 is ENHRY, CDR2 SYGVKD, per germline. This CDR3 contains 14 residues.

This clone was counted between two and nine times. The V and J genes are TRBV29-1 and TRBJ2-4; 7 positions match TRBD2. Germline CDR1 and CDR2: SQVTM and ANQGSEA. CDR3 length equals 15 residues. V dropped 4 bases and J dropped 1; count of bases not matched to a gene: 7. The CDR3 loop reads CSVAAGVTAKNIQYF. The CDR3 nucleotides read TGCAGCGTTGCCGCGGGAGTTACGGCCAAAAACATTCAGTACTTC.

The CDR3 sequence is CASRGTGFTGELFF. The CDR3 coding sequence is TGTGCCAGCAGAGGGACAGGGTTCACCGGGGAGCTGTTTTTT. The V and J genes are TRBV7-7 and TRBJ2-2; 9 positions match TRBD1. V lost 6 bases, J lost 4 bases, and 3 bases stayed unmatched. Per the germline V gene, CDR1 is SSHAT and CDR2 is FNYEAQ (reference sequence). The CDR3 runs 14 residues.

The chain is built from TRBV10-2 and TRBJ1-2; TRBD1 might be the D (6 bases). The V and J ends lost 7 bases and 8 bases respectively, with 26 bases between them. This CDR3 is built from 16 residues. Germline CDR1 WSHSY, CDR2 SAAADI. The CDR3 coding sequence is TGCGCCAGCACGGATACTACAGGGACCTTAACTGGCGGCTACACCTTC. This translates into CASTDTTGTLTGGYTF.

This clone appeared once. V gene TRBV7-9 combines with J gene TRBJ2-3; no reliable D call. Germline assignment: CDR1 SEHNR and CDR2 FQNEAQ (reference sequence). V lost 5 bases and J lost 5, with 5 bases in between. There are 11 residues in the CDR3. The CDR3 region has the DNA TGTGCCAGCAGCCCCCAAGATACGCAGTATTTT. This codes for CASSPQDTQYF. The whole variable domain, remainder taken from reference TRBV7-9 and TRBJ2-3, is DTGVSQNPRHKITKRGQNVTFRCDPISEHNRLYWYRQTLGQGPEFLTYFQNEAQLEKSRLLSDRFSAERPKGSFSTLEIQRTEQGDSAMYLCASSPQDTQYFGPGTRLTVL.

This clone has just a few counts. This chain connects TRBV6-5 to TRBJ1-2; D possibly corresponds to TRBD1 (6 bases). CDR3 length: 16 amino acids. The V gene lost 4 bases and the J gene lost 0 bases, with 15 bases spanning the gap. The V gene's germline CDR1 is MNHEY and CDR2 SVGAGI. The CDR3 region is CASSLRGQRSNYGYTF. CDR3 coding DNA: TGTGCCAGCAGTTTACGCGGACAGAGGTCTAACTATGGCTACACCTTC.

There are a few counts of this clone. The chain is built from TRBV5-6 and TRBJ1-1, with D possibly being TRBD1 (6 bases). V shed 3 bases and J shed 1 base, with 7 bases lying between them. This CDR3 spans 13 amino acids. The V gene's germline CDR1 is SGHDT and CDR2 YYEEEE. Here the CDR3 DNA reads TGTGCCAGCAGCTGGGGACAGAACACTGAAGCTTTCTTT. It codes for CASSWGQNTEAFF.

V gene TRBV2 combines with J gene TRBJ2-1, with TRBD2 matching over 14 bases. Germline trimming cut 6 bases from V and 9 bases from J; bases unmatched to any gene: 7. The germline V gene has CDR1 SNHLY and CDR2 FYNNEI. CDR3 length: 15 residues. The CDR3 bases are TGTGCCAGCAGCCCGACTAGCGGGAGGGCGGGTGAGCAGTTCTTC. The encoded protein is CASSPTSGRAGEQFF. The full variable domain, with the rest looked up from reference TRBV2 and TRBJ2-1, is EPEVTQTPSHQVTQMGQEVILRCVPISNHLYFYWYRQILGQKVEFLVSFYNNEISEKSEIFDDQFSVERPDGSNFTLKIRSTKLEDSAMYFCASSPTSGRAGEQFFGPGTRLTVL.

This chain connects TRBV18 to TRBJ2-7, with 7 bases lining up with TRBD1. The CDR3 covers 13 residues. Germline V gene data show CDR1 as KGHSH and CDR2 as LQKENI. The junction had 4 bases not matched to a gene; V was cut back by 1 base and J by 7 bases. CDR3 residues: CASSPLRGYEQYF. Written as DNA, the CDR3 is TGTGCCAGCTCACCACTCAGGGGGTATGAGCAGTACTTC.